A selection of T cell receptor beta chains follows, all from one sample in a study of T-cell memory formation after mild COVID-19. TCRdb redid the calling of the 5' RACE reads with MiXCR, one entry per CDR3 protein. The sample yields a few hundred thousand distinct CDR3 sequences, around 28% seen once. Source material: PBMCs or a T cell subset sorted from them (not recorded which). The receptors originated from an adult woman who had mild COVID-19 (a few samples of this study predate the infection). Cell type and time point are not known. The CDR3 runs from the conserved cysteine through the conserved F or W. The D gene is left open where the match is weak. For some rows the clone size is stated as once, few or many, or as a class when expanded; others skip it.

cdr3_aa: CASRKRQGSSYNEQFF
cdr3_nt: TGCGCCAGCAGGAAGAGACAGGGGTCCTCCTACAATGAGCAGTTCTTC
v_call: TRBV5-1
d_call: TRBD1
j_call: TRBJ2-1
clone_size: NA

cdr3_aa: CASSSRREGRSDTQYF
cdr3_nt: TGTGCCAGCAGCTCTCGGCGGGAGGGCCGATCAGATACGCAGTATTTT
v_call: TRBV4-2
d_call: TRBD2
j_call: TRBJ2-3
clone_size: NA

cdr3_aa: CASSPDRVKYEQYF
cdr3_nt: TGTGCCAGCTCACCGGACAGGGTGAAGTACGAGCAGTACTTC
v_call: TRBV18
d_call: TRBD1
j_call: TRBJ2-7
clone_size: NA

cdr3_aa: CASTSGQGSEKLFF
cdr3_nt: TGTGCCAGCACCTCGGGGCAGGGATCCGAAAAACTGTTTTTT
v_call: TRBV12-3/TRBV12-4
d_call: NA
j_call: TRBJ1-4
clone_size: few

cdr3_aa: CSVEVPGVYEQYF
cdr3_nt: TGCAGCGTTGAAGTTCCAGGGGTCTACGAGCAGTACTTC
v_call: TRBV29-1
d_call: NA
j_call: TRBJ2-7
clone_size: NA

cdr3_aa: CAWRPPSGLSDTQYF
cdr3_nt: TGTGCCTGGAGGCCACCCAGCGGGCTTTCAGATACGCAGTATTTT
v_call: TRBV30
d_call: NA
j_call: TRBJ2-3
clone_size: few

cdr3_aa: CASSLTARGEQFF
cdr3_nt: TGTGCCAGCAGCTTAACAGCCCGGGGTGAGCAGTTCTTC
v_call: TRBV7-9
d_call: NA
j_call: TRBJ2-1
clone_size: NA

cdr3_aa: CASRSLAGGHTDTQYF
cdr3_nt: TGTGCCAGCCGTAGCCTAGCGGGGGGCCACACAGATACGCAGTATTTT
v_call: TRBV27
d_call: TRBD2
j_call: TRBJ2-3
clone_size: NA

cdr3_aa: CASSYLTGGETEAFF
cdr3_nt: TGCGCCAGCAGCTACCTTACAGGGGGAGAAACTGAAGCTTTCTTT
v_call: TRBV5-1
d_call: TRBD1
j_call: TRBJ1-1
clone_size: NA

cdr3_aa: CASSSGTEWYGYTF
cdr3_nt: TGTGCCAGCAGTTCTGGGACTGAATGGTATGGCTACACCTTC
v_call: TRBV12-3/TRBV12-4
d_call: NA
j_call: TRBJ1-2
clone_size: few

cdr3_aa: CASSQEGTDSSYNEQFF
cdr3_nt: TGCGCCAGCAGCCAAGAAGGGACCGATAGCTCCTACAATGAGCAGTTCTTC
v_call: TRBV4-3
d_call: NA
j_call: TRBJ2-1
clone_size: NA

cdr3_aa: CASSTVGSSYEQYF
cdr3_nt: TGCGCCAGCAGCACGGTGGGCAGCTCCTACGAGCAGTACTTC
v_call: TRBV5-1
d_call: NA
j_call: TRBJ2-7
clone_size: NA

cdr3_aa: CASSLGQGVPYNEQFF
cdr3_nt: TGTGCCAGCAGCTTGGGACAGGGGGTTCCCTACAATGAGCAGTTCTTC
v_call: TRBV7-6
d_call: TRBD1
j_call: TRBJ2-1
clone_size: few

cdr3_aa: CASVGLNSYEQYF
cdr3_nt: TGCGCCAGCGTTGGACTAAACTCCTACGAGCAGTACTTC
v_call: TRBV5-1
d_call: NA
j_call: TRBJ2-7
clone_size: few

cdr3_aa: CASSFSGGYNEQFF
cdr3_nt: TGTGCCAGCAGCTTTAGCGGGGGCTACAATGAGCAGTTCTTC
v_call: TRBV7-9
d_call: TRBD2
j_call: TRBJ2-1
clone_size: few

cdr3_aa: CASSEWDEQYF
cdr3_nt: TGTGCCAGCAGTGAGTGGGACGAGCAGTACTTC
v_call: TRBV2
d_call: NA
j_call: TRBJ2-7
clone_size: NA

cdr3_aa: CASSSSPTDTQYF
cdr3_nt: TGTGCCAGCAGCTCGTCCCCCACAGATACGCAGTATTTT
v_call: TRBV7-3
d_call: NA
j_call: TRBJ2-3
clone_size: few

cdr3_aa: CASSLEGGGTYNEQFF
cdr3_nt: TGTGCCAGCAGTTTAGAAGGCGGGGGTACCTACAATGAGCAGTTCTTC
v_call: TRBV12-3/TRBV12-4
d_call: TRBD2
j_call: TRBJ2-1
clone_size: few

cdr3_aa: CASSLIVGELFF
cdr3_nt: TGTGCCAGCAGCTTAATTGTCGGGGAGCTGTTTTTT
v_call: TRBV7-2
d_call: NA
j_call: TRBJ2-2
clone_size: few

cdr3_aa: CASSFGGGASYEQFF
cdr3_nt: TGTGCCAGCAGCTTCGGCGGGGGGGCGTCGTATGAGCAGTTCTTC
v_call: TRBV5-5
d_call: TRBD2
j_call: TRBJ2-1
clone_size: many

cdr3_aa: CASSLGDRGNYGYTF
cdr3_nt: TGTGCCAGCAGCTTGGGGGACAGGGGGAACTATGGCTACACCTTC
v_call: TRBV7-6
d_call: TRBD1
j_call: TRBJ1-2
clone_size: NA

cdr3_aa: CASSSLMLSYNEQFF
cdr3_nt: TGTGCCAGCAGTTCCCTAATGCTCTCCTACAATGAGCAGTTCTTC
v_call: TRBV12-3/TRBV12-4
d_call: NA
j_call: TRBJ2-1
clone_size: few

cdr3_aa: CASSWGLAGAQETQYF
cdr3_nt: TGTGCCAGCAGCTGGGGACTAGCGGGAGCCCAAGAGACCCAGTACTTC
v_call: TRBV7-9
d_call: TRBD2
j_call: TRBJ2-5
clone_size: NA

cdr3_aa: CASSLEGHGEKLFF
cdr3_nt: TGTGCCAGCAGCTTAGAGGGGCACGGTGAAAAACTGTTTTTT
v_call: TRBV7-9
d_call: NA
j_call: TRBJ1-4
clone_size: NA

cdr3_aa: CAISGGAGVDYNEQFF
cdr3_nt: TGTGCCATCAGTGGTGGGGCGGGAGTAGACTACAATGAGCAGTTCTTC
v_call: TRBV10-3
d_call: TRBD2
j_call: TRBJ2-1
clone_size: NA

cdr3_aa: CASTRDREAYEQYF
cdr3_nt: TGTGCCAGCACCCGGGACAGGGAGGCCTACGAGCAGTACTTC
v_call: TRBV7-9
d_call: TRBD1
j_call: TRBJ2-7
clone_size: few

cdr3_aa: CASSSMGDTQYF
cdr3_nt: TGTGCCAGCAGCTCCATGGGAGATACGCAGTATTTT
v_call: TRBV13
d_call: NA
j_call: TRBJ2-3
clone_size: NA

cdr3_aa: CASSVGPGSNTQYF
cdr3_nt: TGTGCCAGCAGTGTAGGCCCGGGATCCAATACGCAGTATTTT
v_call: TRBV12-3/TRBV12-4
d_call: NA
j_call: TRBJ2-3
clone_size: NA

cdr3_aa: CASRGDQKAFF
cdr3_nt: TGTGCCAGCAGAGGGGACCAGAAAGCTTTCTTT
v_call: TRBV12-3/TRBV12-4
d_call: NA
j_call: TRBJ1-1
clone_size: few

cdr3_aa: CASSLMVAGLVSYNEQFF
cdr3_nt: TGTGCCAGCAGTTTGATGGTAGCGGGCCTCGTATCCTACAATGAGCAGTTCTTC
v_call: TRBV12-3/TRBV12-4
d_call: TRBD2
j_call: TRBJ2-1
clone_size: few

cdr3_aa: CASSRGVAGYSYNEQFF
cdr3_nt: TGTGCCAGCAGCCGGGGGGTAGCGGGTTACTCCTACAATGAGCAGTTCTTC
v_call: TRBV3-1
d_call: TRBD2
j_call: TRBJ2-1
clone_size: NA

cdr3_aa: CASSRRTPNHSGSSYEQYF
cdr3_nt: TGCGCCAGCAGCCGAAGAACCCCGAATCATAGCGGGAGTTCCTACGAGCAGTACTTC
v_call: TRBV4-3
d_call: TRBD2
j_call: TRBJ2-7
clone_size: many

cdr3_aa: CASSPTGAGNTIYF
cdr3_nt: TGTGCCAGCAGCCCGACAGGGGCTGGAAACACCATATATTTT
v_call: TRBV2
d_call: TRBD1
j_call: TRBJ1-3
clone_size: NA

cdr3_aa: CASSFGTGGGELFF
cdr3_nt: TGTGCCAGCAGCTTCGGGACAGGAGGCGGGGAGCTGTTTTTT
v_call: TRBV9
d_call: TRBD1
j_call: TRBJ2-2
clone_size: NA

cdr3_aa: CASSSLAGGVDEQFF
cdr3_nt: TGTGCCAGCAGCTCACTAGCGGGAGGTGTCGATGAGCAGTTCTTC
v_call: TRBV7-3
d_call: TRBD2
j_call: TRBJ2-1
clone_size: few

cdr3_aa: CAWTGGGDYEQYF
cdr3_nt: TGTGCCTGGACCGGGGGCGGGGACTACGAGCAGTACTTC
v_call: TRBV30
d_call: NA
j_call: TRBJ2-7
clone_size: NA

cdr3_aa: CATSRVQRSTEAFF
cdr3_nt: TGTGCCACCAGCAGAGTTCAGCGATCCACTGAAGCTTTCTTT
v_call: TRBV15
d_call: NA
j_call: TRBJ1-1
clone_size: few

cdr3_aa: CSARRAGGTDTQYF
cdr3_nt: TGCAGTGCTAGGAGAGCGGGAGGCACAGATACGCAGTATTTT
v_call: TRBV20-1
d_call: TRBD2
j_call: TRBJ2-3
clone_size: few

cdr3_aa: CASSLDFDSLVSEAFF
cdr3_nt: TGTGCCAGCAGCTTAGATTTTGACAGCTTAGTTTCTGAAGCTTTCTTT
v_call: TRBV7-2
d_call: NA
j_call: TRBJ1-1
clone_size: NA

cdr3_aa: CASSGSSGSTGPNSPLHF
cdr3_nt: TGTGCCAGCAGCGGCAGTTCCGGATCGACAGGGCCGAATTCACCCCTCCACTTT
v_call: TRBV7-9
d_call: TRBD1
j_call: TRBJ1-6
clone_size: few

cdr3_aa: CASSQDGTDFYEQYF
cdr3_nt: TGTGCCAGCAGCCAAGACGGGACTGATTTCTACGAGCAGTACTTC
v_call: TRBV3-1
d_call: NA
j_call: TRBJ2-7
clone_size: few

cdr3_aa: CASSVLTSGDYYNEQFF
cdr3_nt: TGTGCCAGCAGCGTGTTGACTAGCGGGGATTATTACAATGAGCAGTTCTTC
v_call: TRBV9
d_call: TRBD2
j_call: TRBJ2-1
clone_size: NA

cdr3_aa: CASSQAGTSYNEQFF
cdr3_nt: TGCGCCAGCAGCCAAGCCGGGACCTCCTACAATGAGCAGTTCTTC
v_call: TRBV4-1
d_call: NA
j_call: TRBJ2-1
clone_size: NA

cdr3_aa: CASSQSARQTF
cdr3_nt: TGTGCCAGCAGCCAATCCGCCAGGCAGACCTTC
v_call: TRBV14
d_call: NA
j_call: TRBJ1-2
clone_size: NA

cdr3_aa: CASSPRTGTFQFF
cdr3_nt: TGTGCCAGCAGCCCTCGGACTGGTACTTTTCAGTTCTTC
v_call: TRBV7-8
d_call: NA
j_call: TRBJ2-1
clone_size: NA

cdr3_aa: CASSSLKPGLAGYTDTQYF
cdr3_nt: TGTGCCAGCAGTTCACTAAAACCGGGACTAGCGGGGTACACAGATACGCAGTATTTT
v_call: TRBV6-6
d_call: TRBD2
j_call: TRBJ2-3
clone_size: NA